The rows below give T cell receptor beta chains drawn from one sample of a study of shared clonotypes between healthy human individuals. Here immunoSEQ multiplex PCR was the method, and the copy in TCRdb shows in-frame clones only, minus some. Of hundreds of thousands of clones in the sample, 85% to 95% were seen once. Sequencing used naive CD8+ T cells sorted from blood. These receptors were taken from a woman aged 25-40 years in good health. CDR3s include the opening cysteine and the closing phenylalanine or tryptophan. The D gene is left open where the match is weak. The size entry is marked missing in some rows and otherwise reads once, few, many or a size class.

>TRBJ1-3|TRBD1|TRBV7-3|-
TGTGCCAGCAGCTTACCACAGGGGTGTACTGGAAACACCATATATTTT
CASSLPQGCTGNTIYF
>TRBJ2-7|-|TRBV6-5|-
TGTGCCAGCAGTTACTCGATCGGCGAGAGCCGGTACGAGCAGTACTTC
CASSYSIGESRYEQYF
>TRBJ2-5|-|TRBV12-5|-
TGTGCTAGTGGTTTGGGGATAAGGGGATCCCAGTACTTC
CASGLGIRGSQYF
>TRBJ2-7|-|TRBV4-1|-
TGCGCCAGCAGCCAAGCAGACATAGCCTACGAGCAGTACTTC
CASSQADIAYEQYF
>TRBJ2-1|TRBD2|TRBV4-2|-
TGTGCCAGCAGCCAAGGTCCAGGGACTAGCGGGAGGTATGGGCAAGCGAATGAGCAGTTCTTC
CASSQGPGTSGRYGQANEQFF
>TRBJ2-7|TRBD1|TRBV13|-
TGTGCCAGCAGCTTAGGCCCGGGGACAGGGGGGTACGAGCAGTACTTC
CASSLGPGTGGYEQYF
>TRBJ2-7|-|TRBV10-2|-
TGCGCCAGCACCCGAGGGGACTACGAGCAGTACTTC
CASTRGDYEQYF
>TRBJ2-2|-|TRBV30|-
TGTGCCTGGAGTGTAATTTGGCCCACCGGGGAGCTGTTTTTT
CAWSVIWPTGELFF
>TRBJ2-1|-|TRBV9|-
TGTGCCAGCAGCGTTTTTCCCGATGAGCAGTTCTTC
CASSVFPDEQFF
>TRBJ2-1|-|TRBV5-4|-
TGTGCCAGCAATCTGGCGCTGCGGGTGGATGAGCAGTTCTTC
CASNLALRVDEQFF
>TRBJ2-5|-|TRBV7-9|-
TGTGCCAGCAGCTTTCAGCAAGAGACCCAGTACTTC
CASSFQQETQYF
>TRBJ2-7|TRBD2|TRBV28|-
TGTGCCAGCAGTCTGACTAGCCCTGCCTACGAGCAGTACTTC
CASSLTSPAYEQYF
>TRBJ1-4|-|TRBV30|-
TGTGCCTGGAGGCAGGGCGTATTTGCAACTAATGAAAAACTGTTTTTT
CAWRQGVFATNEKLFF
>TRBJ2-1|TRBD1|TRBV2|-
TGTGCCAGCGAGCCAGGGGGCTTCAATGAGCAGTTCTTC
CASEPGGFNEQFF
>TRBJ2-5|-|TRBV19|-
TGTGCCAGTAGTATTGCGCCCGGGGAGACCCAGTACTTC
CASSIAPGETQYF
>TRBJ1-1|-|TRBV7-9|-
TGTGCCAGCAGCTTGGGGGGCCCGGAAGCTTTCTTT
CASSLGGPEAFF
>TRBJ2-2|-|TRBV27|-
TGTGCCAGCAGTCTGACAGGACCTAACACCGGGGAGCTGTTTTTT
CASSLTGPNTGELFF
>TRBJ2-2|TRBD1|TRBV7-9|-
TGTGCCAGCAGCCCCAGACTACAGGGGGCGGGCACCGGGGAGCTGTTTTTT
CASSPRLQGAGTGELFF
>TRBJ1-3|-|TRBV18|-
TGTGCCAGCTCATCAAGCCCGGGACTCTACTCTGGAAACACCATATATTTT
CASSSSPGLYSGNTIYF
>TRBJ1-1|-|TRBV19|-
TGTGCCAGTAGTATTCTTTGGGGAACTGGAACTGAAGCTTTCTTT
CASSILWGTGTEAFF
>TRBJ2-7|-|TRBV15|-
TGTGCCACCAGCAGAGATTCTCGCGAGCAGTACTTC
CATSRDSREQYF
>TRBJ2-1|TRBD2|TRBV28|-
TGTGCCAGCAGTTTCCCGACTAGCGGGAGGGCCCCGAATGAGCAGTTCTTC
CASSFPTSGRAPNEQFF
>TRBJ2-2|TRBD2|TRBV30|-
TGTGCCTGGAGTGTCGGGAGCGGGAGAGGGACCGGGGAGCTGTTTTTT
CAWSVGSGRGTGELFF
>TRBJ2-7|TRBD2|TRBV5-4|-
TGTGCCAGCAGCTCGCGACTAGCGGCCTCCTACGAGCAGTACTTC
CASSSRLAASYEQYF
>TRBJ2-7|-|TRBV6-1|-
TGTGCCAGCAGTGCCTCCCGGACCTACGAGCAGTACTTC
CASSASRTYEQYF
>TRBJ2-1|-|TRBV11-2|-
TGTGCCAGCAGTACCGGACGGCCCGTCTACAATGAGCAGTTCTTC
CASSTGRPVYNEQFF
>TRBJ2-5|-|TRBV1|-
TGCACCAGCAGCCAAGATCGAGGGAGCTGGGACCAAGAGACCCAGTACTTC
CTSSQDRGSWDQETQYF
>TRBJ2-7|-|TRBV2|once
TGTGCCAGCAGTGAAGGTCGGGGGCCCTCCTACGAGCAGTACTTC
CASSEGRGPSYEQYF
>TRBJ1-5|TRBD1|TRBV19|-
TGTGCCAGTACCGGGGAATCCGGGACAGGGACGGGAGTGGGCAATCAGCCCCAGCATTTT
CASTGESGTGTGVGNQPQHF
>TRBJ2-7|TRBD1|TRBV27|-
TGTGCCAGCAGCCGACTAACGGGACAGGGCCGATACGAGCAGTACTTC
CASSRLTGQGRYEQYF
>TRBJ1-1|TRBD1|TRBV19|-
TGTGCCAGCCGGGACAGGGCTTTTGACACTGAAGCTTTCTTT
CASRDRAFDTEAFF
>TRBJ2-7|TRBD2|TRBV30|-
TGTGCCTGGAGGACTAGCGGGATGCTCGAGCAGTACTTC
CAWRTSGMLEQYF
>TRBJ1-5|-|TRBV27|-
TGTGCCAGCAGAGACGGTCTTAGCAATCAGCCCCAGCATTTT
CASRDGLSNQPQHF
>TRBJ2-7|-|TRBV4-1|-
TGCGCCAGCAGCCAAGTTGTTCATGGCTCCTACGAGCAGTACTTC
CASSQVVHGSYEQYF
>TRBJ1-1|-|TRBV11-2|-
TGTGCCAGCAGCTCTATGAACACTGAAGCTTTCTTT
CASSSMNTEAFF
>TRBJ2-1|-|TRBV10-2|-
TGCGCCAGCAGTGAGTCGCTAGCACGGGAGATCTGGGATGAGCAGTTCTTC
CASSESLAREIWDEQFF
>TRBJ2-7|TRBD2|TRBV27|-
TGTGCCAGCAGTTTATCGCCGACTAGCGGCTACGAGCAGTACTTC
CASSLSPTSGYEQYF
>TRBJ2-7|-|TRBV28|-
TGTGCCAGCAGTACTAGTCAAGGCCTCCGGCAGATAAAATTGGGATTGGGGCAGTACTTC
CASSTSQGLRQIKLGLGQYF
>TRBJ1-2|-|TRBV6-1|-
TGTGCCAGCAGCCGAGCTAACTATGGCTACACCTTC
CASSRANYGYTF
>TRBJ2-2|TRBD1|TRBV7-9|-
TGTGCCAGCAGGGACAGGGATAACACCGGGGAGCTGTTTTTT
CASRDRDNTGELFF
>TRBJ1-2|-|TRBV6-1|-
TGTGCCAGCAGGCCAGTTGACACAAACTATGGCTACACCTTC
CASRPVDTNYGYTF
>TRBJ2-5|-|TRBV4-1|-
TGCGCCAGCAGCCCGATCTGGGGGGCGAATCAAGAGACCCAGTACTTC
CASSPIWGANQETQYF
>TRBJ1-1|-|TRBV5-4|-
TGTGCCAGCAGCTTGTGGGGGGCAGGAGGCAGAAACACTGAAGCTTTCTTT
CASSLWGAGGRNTEAFF
>TRBJ1-1|-|TRBV4-1|-
TGCGCCAGCAGTGGGGCCCGGGGGACCAACACTGAAGCTTTCTTT
CASSGARGTNTEAFF
>TRBJ1-2|-|TRBV15|-
TGTGCCACCAGCAGGGGCACCGTCCTGGGTTATGGCTACACCTTC
CATSRGTVLGYGYTF
>TRBJ2-7|-|TRBV27|-
TGTGCCAGCAGTTTTTCCTTCGGGGAGAAGGAATACGAGCAGTACTTC
CASSFSFGEKEYEQYF
>TRBJ1-6|TRBD1|TRBV5-1|-
TGCGCCAGCAGCTTAGCCGGACAGGGAGGGAATTCACCCCTCCACTTT
CASSLAGQGGNSPLHF
>TRBJ2-7|-|TRBV5-4|-
TGTGCCAGCAGCCGCCGGGGGTTCCCCTACGAGCAGTACTTC
CASSRRGFPYEQYF
>TRBJ2-7|-|TRBV27|-
TGTGCCAGCAGTGACACCCCAGGTTTGGCACCCTACGAGCAGTACTTC
CASSDTPGLAPYEQYF
>TRBJ2-7|TRBD2|TRBV5-6|-
TGTGCCAGCGGCCTAGCGGGAGGGCCATACGAGCAGTACTTC
CASGLAGGPYEQYF
>TRBJ2-7|-|TRBV11-2|-
TGTGCCAGCAGGCCCAGGGGGGCCTACGAGCAGTACTTC
CASRPRGAYEQYF
>TRBJ2-1|TRBD2|TRBV2|-
TGTGCCAGCGGCGGGACTAGCGGGAGTTCCTACAATGAGCAGTTCTTC
CASGGTSGSSYNEQFF
>TRBJ1-5|-|TRBV27|once
TGTGCCAGCAGTTTATCGACGGGGGGCAATCAGCCCCAGCATTTT
CASSLSTGGNQPQHF